Shown below are 21 T cell receptor beta chains from a single sample sequenced in a study of T-cell memory formation after mild COVID-19. TCRdb re-analysed the 5' RACE reads in MiXCR, keeping a single row per CDR3 protein. The repertoire holds roughly 130,000 distinct CDR3 sequences, with approximately 6.3% as singletons. The specimen sequenced was PBMCs or a T cell subset sorted from them (not recorded which). These receptors came from an adult woman who had mild COVID-19 (a few samples of this study predate the infection). Cell type and time point are not known.

The rearrangement links TRBV4-3 to TRBJ2-1; TRBD2 matches at 11 bases. The V segment lost 0 bases and the J segment 3 bases; nucleotides outside the gene matches: 4. The CDR3 consists of 17 residues. Germline CDR1 LGHNA, CDR2 YSLEER. CDR3 coding DNA: TGCGCCAGCAGCCAAGAGACCGGGACTAGCGGCTACAATGAGCAGTTCTTC. It is translated as CASSQETGTSGYNEQFF.

This clonotype was observed a handful of times. CDR3 protein: CASSENGPLGEQYF. The CDR3 DNA sequence: TGTGCCAGCAGTGAAAACGGCCCGTTAGGGGAGCAGTACTTC. V gene TRBV2 combines with J gene TRBJ2-7; D is ambiguous. Deletions cut 2 bases from V and 7 bases from J, with 15 bases between. CDR3 length: 14 amino acids. Germline values: CDR1 SNHLY, CDR2 FYNNEI. Using reference TRBV2 and TRBJ2-7 for the parts outside the CDR3, the full variable domain is EPEVTQTPSHQVTQMGQEVILRCVPISNHLYFYWYRQILGQKVEFLVSFYNNEISEKSEIFDDQFSVERPDGSNFTLKIRSTKLEDSAMYFCASSENGPLGEQYFGPGTRLTVT.

This clonotype was picked up many times. The chain uses TRBV27 and TRBJ1-6; D unclear. CDR1 MNHEY and CDR2 SMNVEV come from the germline V gene (reference sequence). V was shortened by 4 bases and J by 6 bases, with 10 bases between the two germline ends. This CDR3 spans 14 amino acids. Here the CDR3 reads CASSSGMSNSPLHF. In DNA, the CDR3 is TGTGCCAGCAGTTCGGGGATGAGTAATTCACCCCTCCACTTT.

There are many counts of this clonotype. The V gene is TRBV6-5, the J gene TRBJ1-6; D may be TRBD1 (5 bases). CDR1 MNHEY and CDR2 SVGAGI come from the germline V gene. V shed 5 bases and J shed 0 bases, with 11 bases lying between them. The CDR3 is 16 amino acids. Here the CDR3 DNA reads TGTGCCAGCAGTCGGGACCGCGACTCCTATAATTCACCCCTCCACTTT. Protein: CASSRDRDSYNSPLHF.

About this clonotype: A read error is likely, as this CDR3 ends without the conserved phenylalanine or tryptophan. This chain links TRBV18 with TRBJ2-7; D is ambiguous. Germline V gene sequence: CDR1 KGHSH, CDR2 LQKENI. The CDR3 spans 12 residues. With 6 bases removed from V and 5 bases from J, the gap between germline ends came to 11 bases. The CDR3 spells CASSPVGHEQYL. The CDR3 nucleotides read TGTGCCAGCTCGCCGGTCGGACACGAGCAGTACTTG.

The V gene is TRBV10-2, the J gene TRBJ2-1; the match to TRBD1 covers 7 bases. V dropped 2 bases and J dropped 3; count of bases not matched to a gene: 4. CDR1 is WSHSY, CDR2 SAAADI, per germline. This CDR3 has 15 residues. The chain's CDR3 is CASSEDRVNYNEQFF. CDR3 nucleotide sequence: TGCGCCAGCAGTGAGGACAGGGTGAACTACAATGAGCAGTTCTTC.

The genes are TRBV7-6 and TRBJ2-2; the D gene is possibly TRBD2 (6 bases). Germline CDR1 is SGHVS and CDR2 is FNYEAQ. V lost 4 bases and J lost 5, with 20 bases in between. The CDR3 has 17 residues. CDR3 in amino acids: CASSSHGGPRGTGELFF. The CDR3 DNA reads TGTGCCAGCAGCTCCCACGGGGGTCCTCGGGGTACCGGGGAGCTGTTTTTT.

This chain links TRBV9 with TRBJ2-3; 7 bases are a match to TRBD1. The germline V gene has CDR1 SGDLS and CDR2 YYNGEE. V gave up 1 base and J gave up 2 bases; unmatched junction bases: 4. The CDR3 sequence is 15 residues long. CDR3 protein: CASSVLGQSTDTQYF. The CDR3, as DNA: TGTGCCAGCAGCGTACTGGGACAGTCCACAGATACGCAGTATTTT.

The chain couples TRBV5-1 to TRBJ1-1; TRBD1 matches 8 bases. In germline, CDR1 is SGHRS, CDR2 YFSETQ. This CDR3 region has 14 residues. V dropped 4 bases and J dropped 4; count of bases not matched to a gene: 6. The CDR3 reads CASSRGQGGTEAFF. The CDR3 region has the DNA TGCGCCAGCAGCCGAGGACAGGGAGGCACTGAAGCTTTCTTT.

In this sample, this clonotype turned up a few times. The chain recombines TRBV5-4 with TRBJ2-5; D is unclear. Trimming left V 6 bases short and J 1 base short, with 4 bases between. CDR3 length equals 11 residues. The germline V gene has CDR1 SGHNT and CDR2 YYREEE (reference sequence). The CDR3 region is CASTFQETQYF. Here the CDR3 DNA reads TGTGCCAGCACTTTCCAAGAGACCCAGTACTTC.

The sample holds a few counts of this clonotype. The V call is TRBV3-1, the J call TRBJ2-7; 7 bases fit TRBD1. Trimming removed 6 bases from V and 1 base from J; junction bases left unmatched: 6. Looked up from germline, CDR1 is LGHDT and CDR2 is YNNKEL (reference sequence). The CDR3 runs to 14 residues. CDR3 region: CASSDGTASYEQYF. Here the CDR3 DNA reads TGTGCCAGCAGTGATGGGACAGCATCCTACGAGCAGTACTTC.

This clonotype was observed a few times. The chain links TRBV7-2 to TRBJ1-2, with D tentatively TRBD1 (5 bases). Trimming took off 5 bases at V and 8 bases at J, with 15 bases between the two ends. Germline CDR1 SGHTA, CDR2 FQGNSA. The CDR3 contains 13 residues. CDR3 nucleotides: TGTGCCAGCAGCCCTCGGGGGGGGGAAGGCTACACCTTC. The encoded protein is CASSPRGGEGYTF.

The chain links TRBV18 to TRBJ1-2; no firm D call. This CDR3 has 14 residues. V gave up 1 base and J gave up 2 bases, with 8 bases separating them. Germline lookup yields CDR1 KGHSH and CDR2 LQKENI. CDR3 protein: CASSPRSANYGYTF. The CDR3 nucleotides are TGTGCCAGCTCACCACGATCAGCAAACTATGGCTACACCTTC.

This clonotype was detected only a few times. The chain uses TRBV20-1 and TRBJ2-3; the D call may be TRBD1 or TRBD2 (5 bases each). The CDR3 is 14 residues long. The germline V gene encodes CDR1 DFQATT and CDR2 SNEGSKA (reference sequence). V was cut by 5 bases and J by 4 bases, with 16 bases left in between. The CDR3 loop reads CSAGTAKEADTQYF. The DNA of the CDR3 is TGCAGTGCTGGGACCGCGAAAGAGGCAGATACGCAGTATTTT.

The sample holds many counts of this clonotype. V and J are TRBV5-5 and TRBJ2-2; D might be TRBD2 (6 bases). V was cut by 2 bases and J by 4 bases, with 12 bases left in between. CDR3 size: 15 residues. Germline CDR1 reads SGHKS; CDR2 reads YYEKEE (reference sequence). CDR3 protein: CASSFLRDSTGELFF. The CDR3 DNA reads as TGTGCCAGCAGCTTTTTACGGGACTCCACCGGGGAGCTGTTTTTT.

A few counts support this clonotype. V is TRBV19 and J is TRBJ2-2; D is perhaps TRBD2 (6 bases). The CDR3 runs to 14 residues. Germline CDR1 and CDR2: LNHDA and SQIVND (reference sequence). V lost 7 bases to trimming and J lost 4 bases, with 13 bases between them. CDR3 nucleotide sequence: TGTGCCAGTAATACGGGAGCGAGCACCGGGGAGCTGTTTTTT. Amino acid sequence: CASNTGASTGELFF.

This clonotype was seen repeatedly, ten times or more. V usage is TRBV6-5 and J usage is TRBJ1-4, with D possibly being TRBD1 (6 bases). Germline V CDR1 and CDR2: MNHEY, SVGAGI. The V end was cut by 7 bases, the J end by 5 bases, with 14 bases between. The CDR3 has 14 amino acids. The CDR3, as DNA: TGTGCCAGCAAACCCGGGACACTCAATGAAAAACTGTTTTTT. Amino acids: CASKPGTLNEKLFF.

The chain carries TRBV12-3 or TRBV12-4 and TRBJ1-5, with 7 bases aligning to TRBD1. The CDR3 contains 15 residues. V gave up 4 bases and J gave up 7 bases; unmatched junction bases: 10. The CDR3 nucleotides read TGTGCCAGCAGTTCCCCCTGGACAGGCTACCAGCCCCAGCATTTT. Its protein product is CASSSPWTGYQPQHF.

V is TRBV7-3 and J is TRBJ2-6; D unresolved. V lost 1 base and J 4 bases, leaving 11 bases between the germline ends. The CDR3 sequence is 16 residues long. Germline V gene lookup returns CDR1 SGHTA and CDR2 FQGTGA. The CDR3 DNA follows: TGTGCCAGCAGCTTAATAAGGTCCGCCGGGGCCAACGTCCTGACTTTC. Its translation is CASSLIRSAGANVLTF.

This clonotype was seen only a few times. This sequence joins TRBV12-3 or TRBV12-4 and TRBJ2-1; TRBD2 is a possible D gene (6 bases). V lost 4 bases and J 1 base, leaving 8 bases between the germline ends. The CDR3 contains 14 residues. In nucleotides, the CDR3 is TGTGCCAGCAGTTGGGGGGATTCCTACAATGAGCAGTTCTTC. Translating gives CASSWGDSYNEQFF.

This clonotype was seen a few times. This chain links TRBV29-1 with TRBJ1-2; D unresolved. The ends were cut back, 0 bases at V and 6 bases at J, with 11 bases in the middle. CDR3 length: 13 residues. CDR1 and CDR2 from the germline V gene are SQVTM and ANQGSEA. CDR3 DNA: TGCAGCGTTGAAGATGCATCTCGCGATGGCTACACCTTC. It is translated as CSVEDASRDGYTF.